This TCR beta chain was identified in a study of graft-versus-host responses after intestinal transplantation. Repertoires were generated with immunoSEQ multiplex PCR, while TCRdb's copy carries only in-frame clones and drops some. The table shows over 65,000 clones, with 91% occurring only once. The study's findings and limits: Investigators detected GvH clones in recipient marrow, with some emerging earlier in ileum or blood.

Germline-derived CDR1 and CDR2 are MGHRA and YSYEKL. The CDR3 has 17 residues. V shed 0 bases and J 6 bases; nucleotides not matched to a gene: 9. As concerns this clone: Its antigen is not identified.

The rearrangement links TRBV4-1 to TRBJ2-1, with 9 bases fitting TRBD2. The clonotype originates from a human donor who was the organ donor for an intestinal transplant. Sequences were derived from unstimulated CD8+ T cells sorted from spleen or lymph node cells, sampled before transplant. The CDR3 sequence: CASSQDQARGGSNEQFF. Written as DNA, the CDR3 is TGCGCCAGCAGCCAAGATCAGGCGCGGGGGGGCTCCAATGAGCAGTTCTTC.